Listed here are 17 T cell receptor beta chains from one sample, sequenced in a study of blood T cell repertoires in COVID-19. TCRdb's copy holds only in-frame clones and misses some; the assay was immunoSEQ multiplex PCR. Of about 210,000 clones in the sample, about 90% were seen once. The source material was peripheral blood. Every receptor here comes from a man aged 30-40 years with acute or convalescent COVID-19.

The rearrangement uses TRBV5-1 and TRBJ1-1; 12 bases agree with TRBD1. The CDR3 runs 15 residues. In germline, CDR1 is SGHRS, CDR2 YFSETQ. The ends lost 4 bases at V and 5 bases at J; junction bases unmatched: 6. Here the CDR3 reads CASSPGDRGLTEAFF. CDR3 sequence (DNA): TGCGCCAGCAGCCCGGGGGACAGGGGGCTTACTGAAGCTTTCTTT.

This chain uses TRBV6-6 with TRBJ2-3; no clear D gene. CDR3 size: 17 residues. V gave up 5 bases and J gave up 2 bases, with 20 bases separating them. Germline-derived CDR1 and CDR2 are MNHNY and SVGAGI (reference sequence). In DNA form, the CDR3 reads TGTGCCAGCAGTCGTGTGTCTCCCTTTTGGCCCACAGATACGCAGTATTTT. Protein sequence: CASSRVSPFWPTDTQYF.

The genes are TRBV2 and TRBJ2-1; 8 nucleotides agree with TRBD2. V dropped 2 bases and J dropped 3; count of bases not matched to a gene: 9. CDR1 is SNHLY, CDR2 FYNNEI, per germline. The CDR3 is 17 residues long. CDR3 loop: CASSELAGRGDYNEQFF. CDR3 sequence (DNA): TGTGCCAGCAGTGAACTGGCGGGGCGGGGGGACTACAATGAGCAGTTCTTC.

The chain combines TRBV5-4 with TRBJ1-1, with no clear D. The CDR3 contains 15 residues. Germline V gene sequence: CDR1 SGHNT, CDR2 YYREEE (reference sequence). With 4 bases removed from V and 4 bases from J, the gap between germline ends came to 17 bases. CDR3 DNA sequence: TGTGCCAGCAGCACAGAGGGCCCTTGGGGCACTGAAGCTTTCTTT. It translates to CASSTEGPWGTEAFF.

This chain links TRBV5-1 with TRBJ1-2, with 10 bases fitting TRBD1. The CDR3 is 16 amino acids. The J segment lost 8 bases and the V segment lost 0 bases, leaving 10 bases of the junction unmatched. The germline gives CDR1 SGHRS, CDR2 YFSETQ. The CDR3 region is CASSLATETGGRGYTF. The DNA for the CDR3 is TGCGCCAGCAGCTTGGCCACTGAGACAGGGGGCAGAGGCTACACCTTC. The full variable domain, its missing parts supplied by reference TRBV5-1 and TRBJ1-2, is KAGVTQTPRYLIKTRGQQVTLSCSPISGHRSVSWYQQTPGQGLQFLFEYFSETQRNKGNFPGRFSGRQFSNSRSEMNVSTLELGDSALYLCASSLATETGGRGYTFGSGTRLTVV.

CDR3 region: CAWTVAGAIAKNIQYF. The CDR3 nucleotides read TGTGCCTGGACGGTAGCGGGGGCCATAGCCAAAAACATTCAGTACTTC. The V gene is TRBV30, the J gene TRBJ2-4; 9 nucleotides line up with TRBD2. CDR1 GTSNPN and CDR2 SVGIG come from the germline V gene (reference sequence). With 4 bases clipped from V and 0 bases from J, the junction kept 7 bases outside the gene matches. The CDR3 contains 16 residues. The full variable domain, with the rest looked up from reference TRBV30 and TRBJ2-4, is SQTIHQWPATLVQPVGSPLSLECTVEGTSNPNLYWYRQAAGRGLQLLFYSVGIGQISSEVPQNLSASRPQDRQFILSSKKLLLSDSGFYLCAWTVAGAIAKNIQYFGAGTRLSVL.

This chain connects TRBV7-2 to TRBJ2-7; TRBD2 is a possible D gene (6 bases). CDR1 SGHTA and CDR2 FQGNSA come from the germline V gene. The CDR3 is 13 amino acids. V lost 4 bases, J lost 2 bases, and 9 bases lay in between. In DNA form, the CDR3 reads TGTGCCAGCAGCTGGGGACTTCCCTACGAGCAGTACTTC. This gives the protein CASSWGLPYEQYF.

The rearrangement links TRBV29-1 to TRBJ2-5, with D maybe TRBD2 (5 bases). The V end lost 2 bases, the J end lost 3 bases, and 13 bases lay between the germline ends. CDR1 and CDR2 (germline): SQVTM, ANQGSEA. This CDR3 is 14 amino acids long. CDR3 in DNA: TGCAGCGTTGAACCCCCGAGGGCCAAAGAGACCCAGTACTTC. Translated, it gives CSVEPPRAKETQYF. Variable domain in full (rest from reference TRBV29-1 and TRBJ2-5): SAVISQKPSRDICQRGTSLTIQCQVDSQVTMMFWYRQQPGQSLTLIATANQGSEATYESGFVIDKFPISRPNLTFSTLTVSNMSPEDSSIYLCSVEPPRAKETQYFGPGTRLLVL.

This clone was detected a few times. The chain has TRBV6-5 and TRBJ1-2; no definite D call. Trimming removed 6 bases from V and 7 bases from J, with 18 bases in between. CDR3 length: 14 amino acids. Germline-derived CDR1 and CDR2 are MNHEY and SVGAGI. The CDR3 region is CASRLADTFGGYTF. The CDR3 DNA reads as TGTGCCAGCAGGCTTGCGGATACTTTCGGTGGCTACACCTTC.

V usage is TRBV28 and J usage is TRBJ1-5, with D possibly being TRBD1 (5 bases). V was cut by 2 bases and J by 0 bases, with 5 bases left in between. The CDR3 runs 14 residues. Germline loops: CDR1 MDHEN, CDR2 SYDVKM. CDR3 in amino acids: CASSLTGSNQPQHF. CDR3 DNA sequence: TGTGCCAGCAGTTTAACAGGTAGCAATCAGCCCCAGCATTTT. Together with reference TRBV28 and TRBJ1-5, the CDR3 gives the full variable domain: DVKVTQSSRYLVKRTGEKVFLECVQDMDHENMFWYRQDPGLGLRLIYFSYDVKMKEKGDIPEGYSVSREKKERFSLILESASTNQTSMYLCASSLTGSNQPQHFGDGTRLSIL.

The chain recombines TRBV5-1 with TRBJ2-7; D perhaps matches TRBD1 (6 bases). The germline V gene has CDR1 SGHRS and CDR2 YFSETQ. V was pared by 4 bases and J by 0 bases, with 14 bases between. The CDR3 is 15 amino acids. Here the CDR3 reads CASSTSGVGSYEQYF. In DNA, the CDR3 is TGCGCCAGCAGCACCTCAGGGGTGGGCTCCTACGAGCAGTACTTC.

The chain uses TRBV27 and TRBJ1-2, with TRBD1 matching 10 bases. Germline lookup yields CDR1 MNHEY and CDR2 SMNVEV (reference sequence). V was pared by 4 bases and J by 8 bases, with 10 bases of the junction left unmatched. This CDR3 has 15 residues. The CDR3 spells CASSSQGGTGVGYTF. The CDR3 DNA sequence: TGTGCCAGCAGTTCCCAGGGTGGGACAGGGGTAGGCTACACCTTC.

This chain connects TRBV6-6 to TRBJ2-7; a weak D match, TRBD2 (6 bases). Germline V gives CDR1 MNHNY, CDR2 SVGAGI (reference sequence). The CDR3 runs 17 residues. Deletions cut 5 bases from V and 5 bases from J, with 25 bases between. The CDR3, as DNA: TGTGCCAGCAGTCGATTTACGGGCGGGACGGACAACCACGAGCAGTACTTC. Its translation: CASSRFTGGTDNHEQYF.

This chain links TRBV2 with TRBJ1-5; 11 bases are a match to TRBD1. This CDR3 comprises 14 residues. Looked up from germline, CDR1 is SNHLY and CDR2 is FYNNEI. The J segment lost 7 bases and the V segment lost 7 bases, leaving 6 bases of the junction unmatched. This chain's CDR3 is CASTGQGAHQPQHF. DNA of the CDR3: TGTGCCAGCACCGGACAGGGGGCTCACCAGCCCCAGCATTTT.

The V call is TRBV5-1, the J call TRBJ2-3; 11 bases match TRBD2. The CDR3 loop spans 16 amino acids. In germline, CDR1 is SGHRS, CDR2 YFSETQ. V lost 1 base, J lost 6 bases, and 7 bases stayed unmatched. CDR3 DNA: TGCGCCAGCAGCTTGCCTTTAGCGGGAGGGGCGGATACGCAGTATTTT. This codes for CASSLPLAGGADTQYF.

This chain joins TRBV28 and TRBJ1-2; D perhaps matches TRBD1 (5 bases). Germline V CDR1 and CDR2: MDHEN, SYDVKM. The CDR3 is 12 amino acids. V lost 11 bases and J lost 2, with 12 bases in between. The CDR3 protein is CAATGGNYGYTF. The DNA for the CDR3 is TGTGCCGCCACCGGGGGGAACTATGGCTACACCTTC.

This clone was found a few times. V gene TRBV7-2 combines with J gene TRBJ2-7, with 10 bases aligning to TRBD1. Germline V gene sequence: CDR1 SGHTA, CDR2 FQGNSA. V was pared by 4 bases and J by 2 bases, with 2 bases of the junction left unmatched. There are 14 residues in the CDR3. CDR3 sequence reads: CASSYGTGAYEQYF. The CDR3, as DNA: TGTGCCAGCAGCTACGGGACAGGGGCCTACGAGCAGTACTTC.